A selection of T cell receptor beta chains follows, all from one sample in a study of metastatic and nonmetastatic thyroid tumors. TCRdb reassembled clones from the PCR reads with MiXCR. The sample consists of about 25,000 clones, less than 25% of them appearing once. Sequencing used blood. The receptor set was obtained from a male donor with papillary thyroid cancer or a benign thyroid nodule (not recorded which). Some clones in this sample may be carry-over from other donors' samples. CDR3s include the opening cysteine and the closing phenylalanine or tryptophan. A D gene is named only where the DNA matches it firmly. Clone size appears in some rows only: once, few, many, or a class for an expanded clone.

d_gene | j_gene | abundance | v_gene | CDR3nt | CDR3aa
TRBD1 | TRBJ2-1 | many | TRBV7-3 | TGTGCCAGCAGCTCCCAGGGGGCCGCCTACAATGAGCAGTTCTTC | CASSSQGAAYNEQFF
TRBD2 | TRBJ2-1 | many | TRBV20-1 | TGCAGTGCTAGACCAACCCGACTAGCGGGAGTCGACTACAATGAGCAGTTCTTC | CSARPTRLAGVDYNEQFF
TRBD1 | TRBJ2-7 | many | TRBV4-3 | TGCGCCAGCAGCCAAGGCACAGGGGTTGACCACGAGCAGTACTTC | CASSQGTGVDHEQYF
NA | TRBJ2-5 | many | TRBV7-9 | TGTGCCAGCAGCCCCCCCGGGGGGCGCGCAGAGACCCAGTACTTC | CASSPPGGRAETQYF
NA | TRBJ2-7 | few | TRBV5-1 | TGCGCCAGCAGCTTGGCGTCGACCCGGGCGGGGGAGCAGTACTTC | CASSLASTRAGEQYF
NA | TRBJ1-3 | many | TRBV19 | TGTGCCAGTAGTAACCCAAACACCATATATTTT | CASSNPNTIYF
NA | TRBJ2-2 | many | TRBV2 | TGTGCCAGCAGCGCCGGGACCGTAACCGGGGAGCTGTTTTTT | CASSAGTVTGELFF
NA | TRBJ2-3 | NA | TRBV4-1 | TGCGCCAGCAGCCTTAGCTCAGGGGCGGGTGGCACAGATACGCAGTATTTT | CASSLSSGAGGTDTQYF
TRBD2 | TRBJ2-3 | many | TRBV20-1 | TGCAGTGCTAGTCACGCGGGAGGCACAGATACGCAGTATTTT | CSASHAGGTDTQYF
NA | TRBJ2-1 | many | TRBV7-9 | TGTGCCAGCAGCTTAGTTCAAGGGGGAACTGAGCAGTTCTTC | CASSLVQGGTEQFF
TRBD1 | TRBJ2-7 | many | TRBV5-6 | TGTGCCAGCAGCTCGCCGGGACAGTTCTACGAGCAGTACTTC | CASSSPGQFYEQYF
TRBD1 | TRBJ2-7 | few | TRBV12-3/TRBV12-4 | TGTGCCAGCACCCAGACAGGGGGCTCCTACGAGCAGTACTTC | CASTQTGGSYEQYF
TRBD2 | TRBJ2-5 | many | TRBV7-8 | TGTGCCAGCAGGCGACTAGCGAACAACCAAGAGACCCAGTACTTC | CASRRLANNQETQYF
NA | TRBJ2-5 | many | TRBV30 | TGTGCCTGGAGTGGCAGGACAGTACAAGAGACCCAGTACTTC | CAWSGRTVQETQYF
NA | TRBJ2-3 | many | TRBV5-1 | TGCGCCAGCAGTCCCGACCTCACAGATACGCAGTATTTT | CASSPDLTDTQYF
TRBD1 | TRBJ2-4 | many | TRBV2 | TGTGCCAGCAGTGAAATGGACAGGCCAGCCAAAAACATTCAGTACTTC | CASSEMDRPAKNIQYF
NA | TRBJ1-2 | many | TRBV6-2/TRBV6-3 | TGTGCCAGCAGAACCCGGACAAATGGCTACACCTTC | CASRTRTNGYTF
TRBD2 | TRBJ2-5 | NA | TRBV11-1 | TGTGCCAGCAGCTCCCCTTTAAGAGCGGGAGGGGACGAGACCCAGTACTTC | CASSSPLRAGGDETQYF
TRBD2 | TRBJ2-7 | NA | TRBV20-1 | TGCAGTGCCATTAGCGGGAGAGGCTACGAGCAGTACTTC | CSAISGRGYEQYF
TRBD1 | TRBJ1-1 | many | TRBV4-2 | TGTGCCAGCAGCCAAGAATATACAGGGGGCACTGAAGCTTTCTTT | CASSQEYTGGTEAFF
NA | TRBJ2-2 | many | TRBV3-1 | TGTGCCAGCAGCCAATGGATGAACACCGGGGAGCTGTTTTTT | CASSQWMNTGELFF
NA | TRBJ1-1 | medium-sized | TRBV7-2 | TGTGCCAGCGTAAGGGCCCTACTCATGAACACTGAAGCTTTCTTT | CASVRALLMNTEAFF
NA | TRBJ2-5 | few | TRBV30 | TGTGCCTGGGCCCCTGGGGGCAAGGAGACCCAGTACTTC | CAWAPGGKETQYF
NA | TRBJ2-5 | few | TRBV12-3/TRBV12-4 | TGTGCCAGCAGCGTGCCTAGCTCCCAAGAGACCCAGTACTTC | CASSVPSSQETQYF
NA | TRBJ1-2 | many | TRBV25-1 | TGTGCCAGCAGTGGCAATGGGGTTGGCTACACCTTC | CASSGNGVGYTF
NA | TRBJ2-3 | few | TRBV15 | TGTGCCACCAGCCCAATGGGAGGATACCAAGAGACCCAGTATTTT | CATSPMGGYQETQYF
NA | TRBJ1-6 | many | TRBV11-3 | TGTGCCAGCAGCTTATCGGCTGCTAATAATTCACCCCTCCACTTT | CASSLSAANNSPLHF
NA | TRBJ1-2 | many | TRBV7-8 | TGTGCCAGCAGCGCGCGATCAAGGACAGCGTCCTATGGCTACACCTTC | CASSARSRTASYGYTF
NA | TRBJ2-3 | NA | TRBV30 | TGTGCGTGGAGTCGGGCAGGTCCGCAGTATTTT | CAWSRAGPQYF
TRBD2 | TRBJ2-1 | NA | TRBV20-1 | TGCAGTGCCGTCGGGACTAGCTGTAGGATCTCCTACAATGAGCAGTTCTTC | CSAVGTSCRISYNEQFF
TRBD1 | TRBJ1-1 | many | TRBV11-2 | TGTGCCAGCAGCCCGGACAGGGGCACTGAAGCTTTCTTT | CASSPDRGTEAFF
NA | TRBJ2-2 | many | TRBV11-3 | TGTGCCAGCAGCTTATTCCCCAAGGACACAGACACCGGGGAGCTGTTTTTT | CASSLFPKDTDTGELFF
NA | TRBJ1-1 | many | TRBV29-1 | TGCAGCGTTGATGGGAAGGGCGGTCACTCGAACACTGAAGCTTTCTTT | CSVDGKGGHSNTEAFF
NA | TRBJ2-3 | many | TRBV28 | TGTGCCAGCAGTTTCGCTCTGGGTTCTAATACGCAGTATTTT | CASSFALGSNTQYF
TRBD1 | TRBJ2-6 | many | TRBV19 | TGTGCCAGTAGTATAGGCCCGGGACAGATCCTTTGGGCCAACGTCCTGACTTTC | CASSIGPGQILWANVLTF
NA | TRBJ2-7 | many | TRBV20-1 | TGCAGTGCTTTCACCCCGAGGGACGCCACCTACGAGCAGTACTTC | CSAFTPRDATYEQYF
NA | TRBJ2-5 | NA | TRBV6-1 | TGTGCCAGCATGAGACGTCGTAGCGAGGAGACCCCCTACTTC | CASMRRRSEETPYF
NA | TRBJ1-5 | many | TRBV12-3/TRBV12-4 | TGTGCCAGCAGTTCCGACAGAAATCAGCCCCAGCATTTT | CASSSDRNQPQHF
NA | TRBJ1-1 | many | TRBV15 | TGTGCCACCAGTTATGGTACATCCACTGAAGCTTTCTTT | CATSYGTSTEAFF
TRBD2 | TRBJ2-7 | NA | TRBV6-5 | TGTGCCAGCAGTTTATGGACTAGCGGGAGGGCCGTGTACGAGCAGTACTTC | CASSLWTSGRAVYEQYF
TRBD2 | TRBJ2-5 | NA | TRBV20-1 | TGCAGTGCCGATCCCATAGCGGGGGGTGAAGAGACCAAGTACTTC | CSADPIAGGEETKYF
NA | TRBJ2-7 | many | TRBV5-4 | TGTGCCAGCAGCTTGGCGGGACAAGCCTCCTACGAGCAGTACTTC | CASSLAGQASYEQYF
NA | TRBJ2-7 | many | TRBV29-1 | TGCAGCGTTGAAAGTACAGCTTACGAGCAGTACTTC | CSVESTAYEQYF
NA | TRBJ1-5 | NA | TRBV30 | TGTGCCTGGAGGAGACAGTTGGTTATCAATCAGCCCCAGCATTTT | CAWRRQLVINQPQHF
TRBD1 | TRBJ1-6 | NA | TRBV19 | TGTGCCAGCACCGCCGGGACAGGCTATAATTCACCCCTCCACTTT | CASTAGTGYNSPLHF